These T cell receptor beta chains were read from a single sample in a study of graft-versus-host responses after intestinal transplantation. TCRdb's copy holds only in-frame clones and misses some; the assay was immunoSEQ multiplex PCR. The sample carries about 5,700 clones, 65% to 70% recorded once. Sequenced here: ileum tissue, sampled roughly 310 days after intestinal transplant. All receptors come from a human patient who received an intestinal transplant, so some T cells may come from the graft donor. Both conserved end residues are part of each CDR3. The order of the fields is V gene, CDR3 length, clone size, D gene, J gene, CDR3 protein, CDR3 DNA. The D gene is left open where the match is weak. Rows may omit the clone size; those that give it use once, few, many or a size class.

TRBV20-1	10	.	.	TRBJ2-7	CSAYNYEQYF	TGCAGTGCTTACAACTACGAGCAGTACTTC
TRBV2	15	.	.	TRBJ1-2	CASSAFQGTNYGYTF	TGTGCCAGCAGTGCCTTCCAGGGGACTAACTATGGCTACACCTTC
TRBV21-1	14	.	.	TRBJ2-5	CASSKGRTQETQYF	TGTGCCAGCAGCAAAGGACGGACCCAAGAGACCCAGTACTTC
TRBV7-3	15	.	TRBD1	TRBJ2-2	CASSPDRENTGELFF	TGTGCCAGCAGCCCCGACAGGGAAAACACCGGGGAGCTGTTTTTT
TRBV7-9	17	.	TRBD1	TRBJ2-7	CASSSPNRRDRDHEQYF	TGTGCCAGCAGCTCACCCAACCGCCGGGACAGGGACCACGAGCAGTACTTC
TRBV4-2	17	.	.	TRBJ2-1	CASSQDSLASYYNEQFF	TGTGCCAGCAGCCAAGATAGTTTGGCTTCCTATTACAATGAGCAGTTCTTC
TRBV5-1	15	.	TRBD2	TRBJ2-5	CASSLGLAEQETQYF	TGCGCCAGCAGCTTGGGACTAGCGGAACAAGAGACCCAGTACTTC
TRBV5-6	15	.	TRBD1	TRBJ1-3	CASSLVLGGGNTIYF	TGTGCCAGCAGCTTGGTGTTAGGGGGCGGAAACACCATATATTTT
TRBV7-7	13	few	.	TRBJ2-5	CASGPGVQETQYF	TGTGCCAGCGGACCAGGGGTTCAAGAGACCCAGTACTTC
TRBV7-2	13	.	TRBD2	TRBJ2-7	CASSNGLAHEQYF	TGTGCCAGCAGCAACGGACTAGCCCACGAGCAGTACTTC
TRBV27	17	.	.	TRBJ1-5	CASCKDTYSCLNQPQHF	TGTGCCAGCTGTAAAGACACGTACAGTTGTCTGAATCAGCCCCAGCATTTT
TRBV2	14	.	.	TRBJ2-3	CASSAKGALDTQYF	TGTGCCAGCAGTGCTAAAGGGGCCCTGGATACGCAGTATTTT
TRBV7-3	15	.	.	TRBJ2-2	CASSLTTANTGELFF	TGTGCCAGCAGCTTAACTACAGCGAACACCGGGGAGCTGTTTTTT
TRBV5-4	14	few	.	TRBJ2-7	CASSLAIQGGEQYF	TGTGCCAGCAGCTTGGCTATTCAAGGGGGGGAGCAGTACTTC
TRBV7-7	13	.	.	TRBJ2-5	CASSPDRDTPQYF	TGTGCTAGCAGCCCGGACCGGGACACCCCACAGTACTTC
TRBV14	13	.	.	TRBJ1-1	CASSPTVNTEAFF	TGTGCCAGCAGCCCAACAGTCAACACTGAAGCTTTCTTT
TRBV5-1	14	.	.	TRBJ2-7	CASSLGGANYEQYF	TGCGCCAGCAGCTTGGGCGGGGCGAACTACGAGCAGTACTTC
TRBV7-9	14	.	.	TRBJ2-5	CASSLRKGGETQYF	TGTGCCAGCAGCTTACGTAAAGGGGGAGAGACCCAGTACTTC
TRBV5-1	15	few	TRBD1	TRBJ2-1	CASSLWTGAGLPTFF	TGCGCCAGCAGCCTGTGGACAGGGGCAGGGCTACCTACGTTCTTC
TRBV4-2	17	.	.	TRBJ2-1	CASSQAGTDGGRGEQFF	TGTGCCAGCAGCCAAGCGGGGACGGACGGGGGTCGAGGTGAGCAGTTCTTC
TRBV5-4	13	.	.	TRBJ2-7	CASSFGLLGEQYF	TGTGCCAGCAGCTTTGGTCTTTTGGGGGAGCAGTACTTC
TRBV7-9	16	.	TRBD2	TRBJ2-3	CASSFRLAGGTDTQYF	TGTGCCAGCAGCTTCAGACTAGCGGGAGGCACAGATACGCAGTATTTT
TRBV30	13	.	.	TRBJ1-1	CAWSGTRGTEAFF	TGTGCCTGGAGTGGGACCCGCGGGACTGAAGCTTTCTTT
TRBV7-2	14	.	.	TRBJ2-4	CASSPLRGENIQYF	TGTGCCAGCAGCCCCCTGCGGGGCGAAAACATTCAGTACTTC
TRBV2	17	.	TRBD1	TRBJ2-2	CASLREPGQVYTGELFF	TGTGCCAGCCTTAGAGAACCGGGACAGGTGTACACCGGGGAGCTGTTTTTT
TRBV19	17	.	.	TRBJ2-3	CASSRAGQLTFTDTQYF	TGTGCCAGTAGCAGAGCAGGACAGCTCACCTTCACAGATACGCAGTATTTT
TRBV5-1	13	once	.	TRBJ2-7	CASSPWEFYEQYF	TGCGCCAGCAGCCCCTGGGAGTTCTACGAGCAGTACTTC
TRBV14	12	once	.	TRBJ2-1	CASNTGYTEQFF	TGTGCCAGCAACACAGGTTATACTGAGCAGTTCTTC
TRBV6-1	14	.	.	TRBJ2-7	CASSEGLERYEQYF	TGTGCCAGCAGTGAAGGTCTAGAGAGGTACGAGCAGTACTTC
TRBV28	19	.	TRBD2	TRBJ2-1	CASSFGWREGPPAYNEQFF	TGTGCCAGCAGTTTCGGTTGGCGGGAGGGCCCTCCGGCCTACAATGAGCAGTTCTTC
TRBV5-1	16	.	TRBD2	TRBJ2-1	CASSFFGLADINEQFF	TGCGCCAGCAGCTTTTTCGGCCTAGCGGATATCAATGAGCAGTTCTTC
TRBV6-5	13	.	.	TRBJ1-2	CASSYYGGDGYTF	TGTGCCAGCAGTTACTACGGGGGGGATGGCTACACCTTC
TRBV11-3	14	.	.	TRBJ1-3	CASSLGSSGNTIYF	TGTGCCAGCAGCTTAGGCTCCTCTGGAAACACCATATATTTT
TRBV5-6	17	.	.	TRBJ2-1	CASRDRGEGFLFDEQFF	TGTGCCAGCAGGGACAGAGGAGAGGGGTTTCTATTCGATGAGCAGTTCTTC
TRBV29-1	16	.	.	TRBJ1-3	CSVEEEGPFSGNTIYF	TGCAGCGTTGAAGAGGAGGGACCGTTCTCTGGAAACACCATATATTTT
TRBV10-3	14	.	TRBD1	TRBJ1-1	CAISAGQGATEAFF	TGTGCCATCAGTGCAGGTCAGGGGGCCACTGAAGCTTTCTTT
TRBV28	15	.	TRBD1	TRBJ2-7	CASSQFRDSSYEQYF	TGTGCCAGCAGCCAGTTCAGGGACAGCTCCTACGAGCAGTACTTC
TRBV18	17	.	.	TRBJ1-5	CASSPQAGPSSNQPQHF	TGTGCCAGCTCACCACAGGCCGGACCCTCTAGCAATCAGCCCCAGCATTTT
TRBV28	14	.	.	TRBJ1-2	CASSSGRGFSVATF	TGTGCCAGCAGTTCAGGGCGGGGATTTTCTGTAGCGACCTTC
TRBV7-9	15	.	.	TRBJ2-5	CASSLRGNEQETQYF	TGTGCCAGCAGCTTACGTGGGAATGAACAAGAGACCCAGTACTTC
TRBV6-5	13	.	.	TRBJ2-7	CAIHLAPAYEQYF	TGTGCCATCCACCTAGCCCCTGCCTACGAGCAGTACTTC
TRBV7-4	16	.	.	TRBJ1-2	CASSFTTDNRAVSYTF	TGTGCCAGCAGCTTCACAACCGACAACAGGGCCGTAAGCTACACCTTC
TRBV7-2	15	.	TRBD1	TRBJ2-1	CASSTIRTGRNEQFF	TGTGCCAGCAGCACCATCCGGACAGGGAGGAATGAGCAGTTCTTC
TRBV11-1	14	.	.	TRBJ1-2	CASSFPGGARGYTF	TGTGCCAGCAGCTTCCCGGGCGGGGCGCGGGGCTACACCTTC
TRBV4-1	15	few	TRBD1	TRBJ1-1	CASSQGSQGATEAFF	TGCGCCAGCAGCCAAGGGTCCCAGGGGGCTACTGAAGCTTTCTTT
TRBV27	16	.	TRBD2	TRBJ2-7	CASSSPGGPVPYEQYF	TGTGCCAGCAGTTCCCCGGGGGGGCCGGTCCCTTACGAGCAGTACTTC
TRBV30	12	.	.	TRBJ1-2	CAWSSAGEGYTF	TGTGCCTGGAGTTCGGCAGGGGAAGGCTACACCTTC
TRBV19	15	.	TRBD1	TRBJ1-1	CASSIQGVKDTEAFF	TGTGCCAGTAGTATTCAGGGGGTGAAGGACACTGAAGCTTTCTTT
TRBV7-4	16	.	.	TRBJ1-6	CASSLRKGRLDSPLHF	TGTGCCAGCAGCTTAAGGAAGGGTCGACTGGATTCACCCCTCCACTTT
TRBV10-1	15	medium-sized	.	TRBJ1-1	CASSEALTGRTEAFF	TGCGCCAGCAGTGAGGCCCTGACGGGAAGGACTGAAGCTTTCTTT